The present T cell receptor beta chain was sequenced within a study of cytomegalovirus exposure and HLA in healthy donors (dated by TCRdb to 2017 to 2019). With respect to the entire study: An earlier analysis of roughly 630 of the donors reported 250 to 300 Gb of sequence data and some 120 million unique TCR beta sequences from about 179 million T cells. Roughly 300 gigabases of sequencing data and roughly 90 million unique TCR sequences were included in an early release covering about 700 HLA-typed donors. Among several hundred genotyped donors of the cohort, an average of roughly 230,000 unique TCR beta nucleotide sequences was sequenced per donor, of which about 19% were non-productive. HLA typing covered class I and class II loci at four-digit resolution. Donor age, sex, ethnicity and CMV serostatus were compiled together with the repertoire data. Typing coverage varied by locus: about 629-640 donors for A, B, C, DRB1 and DQB1; more than 500 for DQA1; nearly 610 for DPA1; around 490 for DPB1. Genome-wide SNP genotypes for about three fifths of the roughly 670 donors were used in a later genetic analysis, which treated that subset as a discovery cohort. All discovery cohort repertoires had been generated using a single sequencing platform. The study aimed to test whether cataloging public T cell receptors could reveal signatures of past pathogen exposure. Among the roughly 430 genotyped donors, around 81% belonged to the genetic ancestry cluster associated with self-reported Caucasian donors. In addition to the first cohort of 666 subjects, a separate validation cohort of approximately 120 different subjects was used. Using immunosequencing, the study profiled T cell repertoires from fewer than 700 subjects and related those repertoires to cytomegalovirus serostatus. Roughly 5 DR-DQ haplotypes were treated as single units for association and clustering because of strong linkage in the cohort. The study combined high-throughput TCR immunosequencing, statistical association of individual TCRs with disease status, and machine learning to predict cytomegalovirus infection status. Rather than using new phenotypic data, the later analysis identified candidate immune exposures from TCR beta sequences and from how often those sequences occurred across donors. A later analysis re-examined previously published TCR beta repertoires from roughly 650 donors and added high-resolution HLA genotyping to investigate patterns of TCR occurrence. An earlier analysis of fewer than 700 of the donors applied high-throughput TCR beta sequencing to assess whether each TCR beta V gene segment acted as functional or pseudogenic.

The protocol used for the library was the immunoSEQ multiplex PCR assay. The multiplex PCR relied on a mix of 60 forward primers for TCR Vbeta segments and 13 reverse primers for TCR Jbeta segments. Amplification of the CDR3 region of rearranged TCR beta genes was performed with a multiplex PCR assay on genomic DNA. The Illumina HiSeq System was used to sequence the amplified TCR beta libraries as 87-base-pair reads. Under the source paper's analysis protocol: A later analysis tallied roughly 78 million unique TCR beta chains across the roughly 610 repertoires, and about 12 million of those chains were shared by two or more donors. Raw reads were error-corrected and collapsed into unique sequences by a nearest-neighbor algorithm in which closely related sequences were merged to remove PCR and sequencing errors. V, D and J gene segments were assigned by aligning CDR3 sequences to IMGT reference sequences. For a sequence to be retained, a match of at least six nucleotides to both a V gene segment and a J gene segment was required. Rearrangements were called productive when the CDR3 lacked stop codons and stayed in frame with V and J; all others were non-productive. Following IMGT convention, CDR3 was defined as the stretch from the second conserved V-encoded cysteine up to the conserved J-encoded phenylalanine. The earlier analysis of some 540 of the donors excluded any sequence lacking an unambiguous match to a single V gene segment. An earlier analysis of approximately 590 of the donors classified V segments as functional when productive rearrangements were above 56.7% and as segregating when the standard deviation between donors was above 5%. A statistical classification framework was built for diagnosing cytomegalovirus status from the catalog of TCR beta chain sequences. A later analysis assigned V and J genes by comparing TCR nucleotide sequences with IMGT/GENE-DB human TR gene sequences. In a later analysis, CDR3 sequences and most-parsimonious VDJ recombination scenarios were assigned using the TCRdist pipeline. In a later analysis, every TCR beta chain was defined by the combination of its CDR3 amino acid sequence and its V-gene family, and reads without a unique V-gene family were dropped. To address suspected cross-contamination and a sequencing artifact, a later analysis removed 592 highly shared, low-generation-probability nucleotide sequences. In a later analysis, a clonal expansion index for each public chain was calculated from normalized within-repertoire ranks of inferred template counts. In a later analysis, generation probabilities were computed with a VDJ recombination model fitted to out-of-frame rearrangements, and the resulting probabilities were checked against IGoR. Hypergeometric tests were used in a later analysis to score TCR-TCR, TCR-HLA and TCR-CMV co-occurrence, with a repertoire-size bias correction applied to the TCR pairs. A later analysis estimated false discovery rates by permuting HLA or CMV assignments 20 times. A later analysis grouped co-occurring TCRs with DBSCAN, adding TCRdist sequence similarity when clustering within HLA-allele-positive subsets. Repertoires with fewer than 30,000 or more than 120,000 public chains, plus five repertoires with anomalous nucleotide sharing, were excluded from co-occurrence clustering. In its TCRdb copy, this immuneACCESS table keeps in-frame sequences only and misses some clones. Where compared with another copy, unresolved V genes explain less than half of these, and the others have no known cause. The V and J calls and the clone size are those of that table, but D and trimming were determined from the DNA. This sample gives some 140,000 clones in total; 60% to 80% of them show up just once. The ten largest clones add up to less than 4.5% of the sample.

The study at large found these results: Across donors, most TCR sequences were observed very rarely, whereas some public TCRs were present in many individuals. V-gene and J-gene trimming of TCR beta chains was associated with a missense DCLRE1C variant in a later genetic analysis, and the association was replicated in an independent cohort. The sequencing pipeline was judged likely to have produced a cluster of highly shared sequence variants as a technical artifact. In an earlier analysis of fewer than 750 of the donors, most TCR beta V segments were observed in productive rearrangements about 87% or about 30% of the time, broadly matching IMGT annotations. In a later analysis, most CMV-associated TCR beta chains were found to appear HLA-restricted, with HLA associations seemingly driven largely by CMV exposure. Over 15 rarely observed V segments, including chromosome 9 orphons, were excluded from the earlier analysis of several hundred of the donors because counts were too low. Several of the top co-occurrence clusters appeared to be linked to parvovirus B19, influenza, CMV and Epstein-Barr virus, according to a later analysis. The cohort was sequenced for TCR beta chains only, and without alpha or paired-chain data the features that could be detected were limited. Sequencing depth was assumed to be roughly uniform across donors in the presence/absence analyses, though that assumption may not hold. At a false discovery rate of 0.05, a later analysis linked 16,000 or so TCR beta sequences to specific HLA alleles. A later analysis found that TCR association rates varied across HLA loci, with DRB1 alleles showing the most associated TCRs and HLA-C alleles the fewest. The authors suggested that the approach could potentially be generalized to other disease states and immunological phenotypes. In a later genetic analysis, fewer N-insertions in productive TCRs were reported among donors in an Asian-associated ancestry cluster than the roughly 700-donor mean. Assigning TCR associations to individual alleles was difficult when HLA alleles, especially DR and DQ, strongly co-occurred. A total of 164 TCR beta chains were listed by the study as associated with cytomegalovirus. Three of the identified cytomegalovirus-associated TCR beta chains were confirmed in vitro to be specific for cytomegalovirus antigens. In both the original and validation cohorts, the classifier was reported to diagnose cytomegalovirus status with high specificity and sensitivity. A further reported finding was that TCR beta sequences accurately predicted the HLA-A and HLA-B alleles for most subjects in the first cohort. Some IMGT-functional V segments, including TRBV6-2 and TRBV6-3, could not be distinguished by the 87-base-pair reads and were therefore excluded. Because HLA typing was missing for some donors at each locus, association tests included only the typed subset. Correlated functional status among segregating V segments might reflect linkage disequilibrium, but an unknown experimental factor could not be ruled out. For the cohort, immune exposure information was limited to CMV serostatus. In a later analysis, HLA-associated TCR beta chains were found to be more clonally expanded and to have lower generation probabilities than equally common non-associated chains.

On this clone itself: Its antigen remains unidentified. Base qualities are not recorded, but no much larger clone differs from it by a single base.

The cohort comprised 666 healthy bone marrow donors. All cohort members were sampled while nominally healthy, although unrecorded immune exposures were likely present. The donor tested CMV seropositive and was one of the 289 seropositive cohort members. A peripheral blood sample was provided by each donor, and peripheral blood mononuclear cells were used for TCR beta sequencing. Genomic DNA was extracted from the blood cell samples with the Qiagen DNeasy Blood Extraction Kit. After removal of 2 bases from V and 2 bases from J, the junction retains 6 bases not matched to a gene. From cysteine to phenylalanine, the CDR3 is 17 amino acids long. The CDR3 DNA has 51 bases and is translated from base 1. Per the germline V gene (reference sequence), SEHNR is the CDR1 and FQNEAQ is the CDR2.

Sequenced input: PBMCs. This receptor was obtained from a man aged 50-59 years in good health and CMV-seropositive. The rearrangement combines TRBV7-9 with TRBJ1-4; a stretch of 9 junction bases matches TRBD1. The DNA sequence is given as TGTGCCAGCAGCTTATCTGACAGGGGGAGGACTAATGAAAAACTGTTTTTT. Translated, this gives CASSLSDRGRTNEKLFF.